This TCR beta chain was identified in a study of T cell responses to AZD1222 COVID-19 vaccine. TCRdb keeps only in-frame clones here, not all; method: immunoSEQ multiplex PCR. The repertoire has 140,000 to 150,000 clones, about nine tenths of them found once; the top ten carry approximately 3.8%. It was second doses at about 4 or about 12 weeks that were pooled. V dropped 0 bases and J dropped 7 bases, with 10 bases sitting between them. The V gene's germline CDR1 is SGDLS and CDR2 YYNGEE. This CDR3 has 13 amino acids. For this clone: Its antigen is still unknown.

Whole-study findings and limits: A reported finding is that nearly half of spike-specific TCRs target unmutated variant regions. Clonal diversity was possibly underestimated, and the donors were mostly white British, with more females. Following two doses of AZD1222, Spike-specific TCR breadth and depth rose.

Sequenced material: peripheral blood, taken 28 days after the second AZD1222 dose. The chain recombines TRBV9 with TRBJ1-2, with D tentatively TRBD1 (6 bases). The origin of this receptor is an adult who received the AZD1222 COVID-19 vaccine. The CDR3 sequence: CASSVGQGLGYTF. CDR3 nucleotide sequence: TGTGCCAGCAGCGTAGGGCAGGGGCTTGGCTACACCTTC.